This TCR beta chain was retrieved from a study of cytomegalovirus exposure and HLA in healthy donors. The overall study: The approximately 120 validation repertoires, a later analysis reported, used the same platform as the approximately 650 first-cohort repertoires. The study, taken as a whole, reports: According to reports, the classifier identified cytomegalovirus status with high specificity and sensitivity.

V lost 7 bases to trimming and J lost 12 bases, with 16 bases between them. The CDR3 spans 11 residues. Germline V gene lookup returns CDR1 MDHEN and CDR2 SYDVKM. Clones were sequenced by immunoSEQ multiplex PCR, and TCRdb holds only the in-frame ones, with some missing. The sample holds some 200,000 clones, 70% to 85% seen once. About this clone: The antigen is unknown.

The TCR was taken from a woman between 25 and 40 years old in good health and CMV-seropositive. The material sequenced was PBMCs. The rearrangement joins TRBV28 to TRBJ2-7; D might be TRBD2 (5 bases). CDR3 coding DNA: TGTGCCAGCAACCGCCTTGAGGGCCTGTACTTC. The encoded protein is CASNRLEGLYF. Drawing the rest from reference TRBV28 and TRBJ2-7, the complete variable domain is DVKVTQSSRYLVKRTGEKVFLECVQDMDHENMFWYRQDPGLGLRLIYFSYDVKMKEKGDIPEGYSVSREKKERFSLILESASTNQTSMYLCASNRLEGLYFGPGTRLTVT.